A selection of T cell receptor beta chains follows, all from one sample in a study of blood T cell repertoires in COVID-19. Profiling relied on immunoSEQ multiplex PCR, and the TCRdb table lists in-frame clones only, not all of them. The table has tens of thousands of clones, just over 85% seen once; the top ten hold 9% to 15%. Sequenced: peripheral blood. The receptor source for this set is an elderly woman with active or convalescent COVID-19. Each CDR3 is given with its conserved first and last residue. The order of the fields is D gene, J gene, clone size, V gene, CDR3 DNA, CDR3 protein. The D gene is left open where the match is weak. Clone size is given for some rows only: seen once, a few or many times, or a class if the clone is expanded.

d_gene: TRBD2
j_gene: TRBJ2-3
abundance: NA
v_gene: TRBV7-6
CDR3nt: TGTGCCAGCAGCTCCCCTATAGCGGGGGGGCCCCCAGATACGCAGTATTTT
CDR3aa: CASSSPIAGGPPDTQYF

d_gene: NA
j_gene: TRBJ1-6
abundance: NA
v_gene: TRBV18
CDR3nt: TGTGCCAGCTCACCACTTGGGGAAGGGGATTCACCCCTCCACTTT
CDR3aa: CASSPLGEGDSPLHF

d_gene: NA
j_gene: TRBJ2-1
abundance: NA
v_gene: TRBV9
CDR3nt: TGTGCCAGCAGCGTAGCTCCAGCGGGGAACGGGGGCGAGCAGTTCTTC
CDR3aa: CASSVAPAGNGGEQFF

d_gene: NA
j_gene: TRBJ2-2
abundance: NA
v_gene: TRBV5-1
CDR3nt: TGCGCCAGCAGCTTGGTCCAGCGGAGGAACACCGGGGAGCTGTTTTTT
CDR3aa: CASSLVQRRNTGELFF

d_gene: NA
j_gene: TRBJ1-5
abundance: NA
v_gene: TRBV18
CDR3nt: TGTGCCAGCTCACTGGACCAGGGTATAGGCAATCAGCCCCAGCATTTT
CDR3aa: CASSLDQGIGNQPQHF

d_gene: TRBD1
j_gene: TRBJ1-5
abundance: NA
v_gene: TRBV19
CDR3nt: TGTGCCAGTAGTACCTCCCGGGACAGGGGGCCTCAGCCCCAGCATTTT
CDR3aa: CASSTSRDRGPQPQHF

d_gene: TRBD2
j_gene: TRBJ2-3
abundance: few
v_gene: TRBV7-2
CDR3nt: TGTGCCAGCAGCTTCCTAAGCGGGGGGGGCAGGTCAGATACGCAGTATTTT
CDR3aa: CASSFLSGGGRSDTQYF

d_gene: NA
j_gene: TRBJ2-5
abundance: NA
v_gene: TRBV28
CDR3nt: TGTGCCAGCACCGACAGGCTTCAAGAGACCCAGTACTTC
CDR3aa: CASTDRLQETQYF

d_gene: NA
j_gene: TRBJ1-1
abundance: NA
v_gene: TRBV18
CDR3nt: TGTGCCAGCTCACCACCGGACAGCCAAAGGGTTAAAGCTTTCTTT
CDR3aa: CASSPPDSQRVKAFF

d_gene: NA
j_gene: TRBJ2-3
abundance: NA
v_gene: TRBV7-3
CDR3nt: TGTGCCAGCAGCTTAAGTTCGCGGGGGCCAGATACGCAGTATTTT
CDR3aa: CASSLSSRGPDTQYF

d_gene: TRBD2
j_gene: TRBJ2-7
abundance: once
v_gene: TRBV23-1
CDR3nt: TGCGCCAGCAGTCAATCTGATTTGTGGACTAGCGGGAGTGACGGCTACGAGCAGTACTTC
CDR3aa: CASSQSDLWTSGSDGYEQYF

d_gene: NA
j_gene: TRBJ1-1
abundance: NA
v_gene: TRBV5-1
CDR3nt: TGCGCCAGCAGCTTGGCTCGGGGGGAAGCTTTCTTT
CDR3aa: CASSLARGEAFF

d_gene: NA
j_gene: TRBJ2-3
abundance: NA
v_gene: TRBV7-3
CDR3nt: TGTGCCAGCAGCACACCTAGCGAAGCGGTGGTATTCGGCACAGATACGCAGTATTTT
CDR3aa: CASSTPSEAVVFGTDTQYF

d_gene: TRBD1
j_gene: TRBJ1-2
abundance: NA
v_gene: TRBV18
CDR3nt: TGTGCCAGCTCAAGTCCGGGACAGGGGGCGCAGGGCTACACCTTC
CDR3aa: CASSSPGQGAQGYTF

d_gene: NA
j_gene: TRBJ1-2
abundance: NA
v_gene: TRBV6-5
CDR3nt: TGTGCCAGCAGTTACAGTCGGGTCTATGGCTACACCTTC
CDR3aa: CASSYSRVYGYTF

d_gene: NA
j_gene: TRBJ2-7
abundance: NA
v_gene: TRBV2
CDR3nt: TGTGCCAGCAGCTTCGAACAGAACTCCTACGAGCAGTACTTC
CDR3aa: CASSFEQNSYEQYF

d_gene: NA
j_gene: TRBJ1-1
abundance: few
v_gene: TRBV7-9
CDR3nt: TGTGCCAGCAGCTTCGGACTTGAAGCTTTCTTT
CDR3aa: CASSFGLEAFF